One sample yielded the 26 T cell receptor beta chains listed below, sequenced in a study of cytomegalovirus exposure and HLA in healthy donors. Both 60 Vbeta primers and 13 Jbeta primers went into the PCR. Clones were read by immunoSEQ multiplex PCR, and TCRdb kept only the in-frame ones, dropping some. The sample table includes roughly 72,000 clones. The source material was PBMCs. The receptor set was obtained from a man aged 18-30 years in good health and CMV-seropositive.

The chain couples TRBV28 to TRBJ1-5; D is possibly TRBD1 (5 bases). Germline-derived CDR1 and CDR2 are MDHEN and SYDVKM. CDR3 length: 14 amino acids. V was shortened by 7 bases and J by 5 bases, with 15 bases between the two germline ends. CDR3 sequence reads: CASTPWGGDQPQHF. The CDR3 nucleotides are TGTGCCAGCACCCCGTGGGGGGGGGATCAGCCCCAGCATTTT.

V gene TRBV27 combines with J gene TRBJ2-7; TRBD1 aligns across 9 bases. V dropped 7 bases and J dropped 1; count of bases not matched to a gene: 8. Germline V gene sequence: CDR1 MNHEY, CDR2 SMNVEV (reference sequence). The CDR3 has 15 amino acids. As DNA, the CDR3 is TGTGCCAGCACCCTACAGGGGGCATCTTCCTACGAGCAGTACTTC. This encodes CASTLQGASSYEQYF.

The chain uses TRBV28 and TRBJ1-5; 8 nucleotides agree with TRBD1. The CDR3 totals 15 residues. J lost 4 bases, V lost 3 bases, and 5 bases had no gene match. Germline CDR1 reads MDHEN; CDR2 reads SYDVKM. The CDR3 DNA reads as TGTGCCAGCAGTTTCTTGGGACAGGTGAATCAGCCCCAGCATTTT. Encoded protein: CASSFLGQVNQPQHF.

This sequence joins TRBV5-1 and TRBJ2-7; 8 bases are a match to TRBD1. Germline trimming cut 0 bases from V and 0 bases from J; bases unmatched to any gene: 2. CDR1 is SGHRS and CDR2 is YFSETQ in the germline V gene. The CDR3 length is 15 residues. The CDR3 sequence: CASSLETGGSYEQYF. The CDR3 nucleotides read TGCGCCAGCAGCTTGGAAACAGGGGGCTCCTACGAGCAGTACTTC. Combining the CDR3 with reference TRBV5-1 and TRBJ2-7 gives the whole variable domain KAGVTQTPRYLIKTRGQQVTLSCSPISGHRSVSWYQQTPGQGLQFLFEYFSETQRNKGNFPGRFSGRQFSNSRSEMNVSTLELGDSALYLCASSLETGGSYEQYFGPGTRLTVT.

The V gene is TRBV5-1, the J gene TRBJ1-1, with 8 nucleotides matching TRBD1. This CDR3 has 16 residues. Germline V gene lookup returns CDR1 SGHRS and CDR2 YFSETQ. The V and J ends lost 5 bases and 4 bases, in that order; junction bases with no gene match: 13. The CDR3 nucleotides read TGCGCCAGCAGTCCTGCAAAGACAGGGGCGGGCACTGAAGCTTTCTTT. Protein: CASSPAKTGAGTEAFF.

This chain joins TRBV28 and TRBJ1-5; no definite D call. The germline V gene encodes CDR1 MDHEN and CDR2 SYDVKM. This CDR3 spans 12 amino acids. Trimming took off 4 bases at V and 5 bases at J, with 6 bases between the two ends. The CDR3 bases are TGTGCCAGCAGTTCGGGTGATCAGCCCCAGCATTTT. Amino acid sequence: CASSSGDQPQHF.

The chain carries TRBV5-6 and TRBJ1-5; TRBD1 agrees at 8 bases. J was trimmed by 7 bases and V by 2 bases; bases with no gene match: 8. The CDR3 is 15 amino acids. Germline V gene data show CDR1 as SGHDT and CDR2 as YYEEEE. The CDR3 loop reads CASSFKDRVDQPQHF. Here the CDR3 DNA reads TGTGCCAGCAGCTTTAAGGACAGGGTTGACCAGCCCCAGCATTTT.

The rearrangement joins TRBV6-5 to TRBJ2-2; D is undetermined. The CDR3 covers 14 residues. Trimming removed 2 bases at V and 5 bases at J, with 9 bases between. The germline V gene encodes CDR1 MNHEY and CDR2 SVGAGI. The CDR3 DNA is TGTGCCAGCAGTTACGGCGGTGAGACCGGGGAGCTGTTTTTT. Protein: CASSYGGETGELFF.

The CDR3 nucleotides read TGTGCCAGCAGCCCGGGGGGGACGGATTCACCCCTCCACTTT. Protein sequence: CASSPGGTDSPLHF. The chain couples TRBV11-2 to TRBJ1-6, with a weak D call TRBD1 (5 bases). Germline V gives CDR1 SGHAT, CDR2 FQNNGV. This CDR3 has 14 amino acids. Trimming left V 5 bases short and J 8 bases short, with 13 bases between.

The gene calls are TRBV6-6 and TRBJ1-1; 7 bases are shared with TRBD1. V shed 4 bases, J shed 4 bases, and the junction held 9 bases outside the gene matches. In germline, CDR1 is MNHNY, CDR2 SVGAGI (reference sequence). This CDR3 region has 15 residues. The CDR3 sequence: CASSSTGAGGTEAFF. The CDR3 DNA is TGTGCCAGCAGTTCCACAGGGGCGGGTGGCACTGAAGCTTTCTTT.

The chain employs TRBV5-6 and TRBJ1-3; D unresolved. The CDR3 totals 14 residues. V was cut by 5 bases and J by 0 bases, with 9 bases left in between. Looked up from germline, CDR1 is SGHDT and CDR2 is YYEEEE. In DNA form, the CDR3 reads TGTGCCAGCAGTTCATGGCACTCTGGAAACACCATATATTTT. Protein: CASSSWHSGNTIYF.

The V and J genes are TRBV6-5 and TRBJ2-2; the D is unclear. The CDR3 length is 12 residues. The V gene's germline CDR1 is MNHEY and CDR2 SVGAGI. With 5 bases removed from V and 1 base from J, the gap between germline ends came to 2 bases. This CDR3 reads CASSQNTGELFF. As DNA, the CDR3 is TGTGCCAGCAGTCAGAACACCGGGGAGCTGTTTTTT.

As DNA, the CDR3 is TGTGCCAGCAGCTTAAAAGCAGGGGACTACGAGCAGTACTTC. This sequence encodes CASSLKAGDYEQYF. The J gene is TRBJ2-7, the V gene TRBV7-9; weak D call: TRBD1 (6 bases). Germline V lookup: CDR1 SEHNR, CDR2 FQNEAQ (reference sequence). Trimming pared 2 bases from V and 3 bases from J, leaving 11 bases between. The CDR3 is 14 residues long.

The chain joins TRBV10-2 to TRBJ2-7; 7 nucleotides align to TRBD1. J lost 2 bases, V lost 3 bases, and 7 bases had no gene match. The CDR3 contains 15 residues. Germline V gene sequence: CDR1 WSHSY, CDR2 SAAADI. CDR3 amino acids: CASSETTGYTYEQYF. The CDR3 bases are TGCGCCAGCAGTGAAACGACAGGGTACACCTACGAGCAGTACTTC.

V is TRBV30 and J is TRBJ1-1; no definite D call. CDR3 length: 12 amino acids. V lost 3 bases and J lost 1, with 6 bases in between. Germline V lookup: CDR1 GTSNPN, CDR2 SVGIG (reference sequence). The CDR3 nucleotides read TGTGCCTGGAGATCAGGGAACACTGAAGCTTTCTTT. Its translation: CAWRSGNTEAFF.

V usage is TRBV9 and J usage is TRBJ2-7; 8 bases fit TRBD1. Germline V gives CDR1 SGDLS, CDR2 YYNGEE. CDR3 length equals 16 residues. V was pared by 3 bases and J by 3 bases, with 11 bases of the junction left unmatched. The CDR3 coding sequence is TGTGCCAGCAGCGGAACACCCGGGACAGGTGTCTACGAGCAGTACTTC. Amino acid sequence: CASSGTPGTGVYEQYF.

The V gene is TRBV28, the J gene TRBJ1-2, with a tentative D call TRBD1 (5 bases). The germline V gene has CDR1 MDHEN and CDR2 SYDVKM. The V end lost 5 bases, the J end lost 3 bases, and 13 bases lay between the germline ends. This CDR3 is 14 amino acids long. In DNA form, the CDR3 reads TGTGCCAGCAGTCCTTCGACAGACTACTATGGCTACACCTTC. This translates into CASSPSTDYYGYTF.

The rearrangement links TRBV18 to TRBJ2-4; perhaps TRBD2 as D (7 bases). Germline CDR1 is KGHSH and CDR2 is LQKENI. The CDR3 extends over 15 amino acids. Trimming removed 0 bases from V and 8 bases from J, with 14 bases in between. DNA of the CDR3: TGTGCCAGCTCACCACCGGGGGGGGCTGCGGACATTCAGTACTTC. Translation: CASSPPGGAADIQYF.

This sequence joins TRBV4-2 and TRBJ2-1; 9 nucleotides line up with TRBD2. Germline V gene lookup returns CDR1 LGHNA and CDR2 YNFKEQ. V lost 2 bases and J lost 7; bases outside the gene matches: 3. This CDR3 is built from 14 residues. The CDR3 loop is CASSQQREVNEQFF. For the CDR3, the DNA is TGTGCCAGCAGCCAACAGCGGGAGGTAAATGAGCAGTTCTTC.

V is TRBV28 and J is TRBJ2-5, with D hard to call. This CDR3 is built from 11 residues. The V gene's germline CDR1 is MDHEN and CDR2 SYDVKM. The germline V and J ends were trimmed by 6 bases and 5 bases, with 7 bases remaining between them. The CDR3 DNA reads TGTGCCAGCAGAATACAGGAGACCCAGTACTTC. Translated: CASRIQETQYF. Using reference TRBV28 and TRBJ2-5 for the parts outside the CDR3, the full variable domain is DVKVTQSSRYLVKRTGEKVFLECVQDMDHENMFWYRQDPGLGLRLIYFSYDVKMKEKGDIPEGYSVSREKKERFSLILESASTNQTSMYLCASRIQETQYFGPGTRLLVL.

The chain uses TRBV19 and TRBJ1-5, with 7 bases matching TRBD1. Germline CDR1 reads LNHDA; CDR2 reads SQIVND (reference sequence). The J segment lost 3 bases and the V segment lost 9 bases, leaving 5 bases of the junction unmatched. This CDR3 spans 13 amino acids. In nucleotides, the CDR3 is TGTGCCAGCACGGGACAGCCCAATCAGCCCCAGCATTTT. Protein product: CASTGQPNQPQHF.

V usage is TRBV5-1 and J usage is TRBJ2-1; unclear D gene. The length of the CDR3 is 17 residues. Per germline, CDR1 SGHRS and CDR2 YFSETQ. Trimming took off 0 bases at V and 0 bases at J, with 13 bases between the two ends. Written as DNA, the CDR3 is TGCGCCAGCAGCTTGGACCCCTTAGCTATCTCCTACAATGAGCAGTTCTTC. Its translation is CASSLDPLAISYNEQFF.

This chain links TRBV5-6 with TRBJ2-7; TRBD2 is a possible D gene (6 bases). Trimming pared 4 bases from V and 2 bases from J, leaving 19 bases between. The CDR3 is 16 amino acids. Germline CDR1 is SGHDT and CDR2 is YYEEEE. CDR3 nucleotide sequence: TGTGCCAGCAGCCAATATACGGGACTCCACGCCTACGAGCAGTACTTC. Its protein is CASSQYTGLHAYEQYF.

This chain connects TRBV18 to TRBJ1-2, with D perhaps matching TRBD1 (5 bases). V dropped 3 bases and J dropped 7 bases, with 9 bases sitting between them. The germline V gene has CDR1 KGHSH and CDR2 LQKENI. CDR3 length: 12 residues. In nucleotides, the CDR3 is TGTGCCAGCTCACCGCAGGGTAGTGGCTACACCTTC. Translation: CASSPQGSGYTF.

On this clone: The identical CDR3 is also encoded by other nucleotide sequences in the sample. The chain couples TRBV5-6 to TRBJ2-3, with a possible D match to TRBD1 (6 bases). V was clipped by 6 bases and J by 6 bases, with 14 bases between them. Germline assignment: CDR1 SGHDT and CDR2 YYEEEE. The CDR3 consists of 13 residues. The CDR3 bases are TGTGCCAGCAACTCCGGGACACCCGATACGCAGTATTTT. Translation: CASNSGTPDTQYF.

V and J are TRBV6-1 and TRBJ2-5; 7 bases line up with TRBD1. CDR1 MNHNS and CDR2 SASEGT come from the germline V gene. The CDR3 is 13 residues long. J was trimmed by 1 base and V by 5 bases; bases with no gene match: 1. The chain's CDR3 is CASSWDSQETQYF. CDR3 DNA sequence: TGTGCCAGCAGTTGGGACAGCCAAGAGACCCAGTACTTC.